These 14 T cell receptor beta chains were sequenced from one sample in a study of blood T cell repertoires in COVID-19. The data were produced by immunoSEQ multiplex PCR, yet TCRdb's version contains in-frame clones alone and is incomplete. The top ten clones hold about 2.5% of a sample with 200,000 to 250,000 clones, 65% to 90% of them seen once. The sequenced material came from peripheral blood. Receptor source: a woman aged 65 to 85 with COVID-19, enrolled during active disease.

The chain employs TRBV7-3 and TRBJ1-1; D is undetermined. This CDR3 region has 15 residues. V lost 2 bases and J 6 bases, leaving 16 bases between the germline ends. Germline V gives CDR1 SGHTA, CDR2 FQGTGA. CDR3: CASSLLPGAISEAFF. CDR3 coding DNA: TGTGCCAGCAGCTTATTGCCAGGCGCAATTTCTGAAGCTTTCTTT. The full variable domain, its missing parts supplied by reference TRBV7-3 and TRBJ1-1, is GAGVSQTPSNKVTEKGKYVELRCDPISGHTALYWYRQSLGQGPEFLIYFQGTGAADDSGLPNDRFFAVRPEGSVSTLKIQRTERGDSAVYLCASSLLPGAISEAFFGQGTRLTVV.

V is TRBV6-6 and J is TRBJ2-7, with 7 nucleotides matching TRBD2. There are 16 residues in the CDR3. V was pared by 3 bases and J by 0 bases, with 8 bases of the junction left unmatched. Per germline, CDR1 MNHNY and CDR2 SVGAGI (reference sequence). Here the CDR3 DNA reads TGTGCCAGCAGTTATTCTTCTAGCGGCAGCTCCTACGAGCAGTACTTC. Protein sequence: CASSYSSSGSSYEQYF.

The V call is TRBV4-2, the J call TRBJ2-7; a weak D match, TRBD2 (7 bases). The V gene's germline CDR1 is LGHNA and CDR2 YNFKEQ. This CDR3 comprises 14 residues. With 1 base removed from V and 7 bases from J, the gap between germline ends came to 14 bases. The CDR3 region has the DNA TGTGCCAGCAGCCAAGGGGGGCTAGCGGTGGAGCAGTACTTC. It codes for CASSQGGLAVEQYF.

V gene TRBV7-6 combines with J gene TRBJ2-1, with a possible D match to TRBD1 (6 bases). This CDR3 has 14 amino acids. From germline, CDR1 is SGHVS and CDR2 FNYEAQ. Trimming shortened V by 4 bases and J by 5 bases, and 12 bases separated the two germline ends. CDR3 residues: CASSSHRDNNEQFF. The CDR3 DNA is TGTGCCAGCAGCTCGCACAGGGACAACAATGAGCAGTTCTTC.

This chain joins TRBV18 and TRBJ2-2; D gene ambiguous. The length of the CDR3 is 13 residues. Germline-derived CDR1 and CDR2 are KGHSH and LQKENI. V lost 5 bases, J lost 4 bases, and 8 bases lay in between. The DNA of the CDR3 is TGTGCCAGCTCATTGGCTGTCACCGGGGAGCTGTTTTTT. Its translation is CASSLAVTGELFF. Supplemented by reference TRBV18 and TRBJ2-2, the full variable domain reads NAGVMQNPRHLVRRRGQEARLRCSPMKGHSHVYWYRQLPEEGLKFMVYLQKENIIDESGMPKERFSAEFPKEGPSILRIQQVVRGDSAAYFCASSLAVTGELFFGEGSRLTVL.

The chain is built from TRBV27 and TRBJ2-1, with D possibly being TRBD2 (5 bases). Trimming pared 3 bases from V and 4 bases from J, leaving 7 bases between. The germline V gene encodes CDR1 MNHEY and CDR2 SMNVEV (reference sequence). This CDR3 region has 13 residues. CDR3 nucleotide sequence: TGTGCCAGCAGTTTCGGGGAGTACAATGAGCAGTTCTTC. Translating gives CASSFGEYNEQFF.

The chain employs TRBV27 and TRBJ2-7; D remains ambiguous. CDR1 MNHEY and CDR2 SMNVEV come from the germline V gene (reference sequence). V was cut by 4 bases and J by 4 bases, with 11 bases left in between. The CDR3 runs 13 residues. CDR3 residues: CASSYRRGYEQYF. Here the CDR3 DNA reads TGTGCCAGCAGTTACCGGCGAGGTTACGAGCAGTACTTC.

The chain links TRBV7-2 to TRBJ1-5; the D gene is possibly TRBD1 (6 bases). Germline lookup yields CDR1 SGHTA and CDR2 FQGNSA. This CDR3 is 14 amino acids long. Deletions cut 4 bases from V and 2 bases from J, with 9 bases between. The CDR3 here is CASSYRQGNQPQHF. The CDR3 nucleotides read TGTGCCAGCAGCTACAGACAGGGCAATCAGCCCCAGCATTTT.

The gene calls are TRBV3-1 (or the pseudogene TRBV3-2) and TRBJ2-6; no clear D gene. Trimming removed 0 bases from V and 0 bases from J, with 3 bases in between. The CDR3 runs to 15 residues. Per germline, CDR1 LGHDT and CDR2 YNNKEL (reference sequence). In DNA form, the CDR3 reads TGTGCCAGCAGCCAAGACGTCTCTGGGGCCAACGTCCTGACTTTC. This gives the protein CASSQDVSGANVLTF.

This rearrangement joins TRBV24-1 to TRBJ2-1; possible D gene TRBD1, 6 bases. Germline loops: CDR1 KGHDR, CDR2 SFDVKD. This CDR3 is built from 14 residues. Trimming left V 4 bases short and J 8 bases short, with 14 bases between. CDR3 sequence reads: CATSEGTGYDEQFF. The CDR3 nucleotides are TGTGCCACCAGTGAGGGAACAGGGTACGATGAGCAGTTCTTC.

The V and J genes are TRBV5-1 and TRBJ1-6; 7 positions agree with TRBD1. Germline CDR1 SGHRS, CDR2 YFSETQ. The CDR3 contains 15 residues. V trimming: 4 bases; J trimming: 5 bases; junction bases outside the gene matches: 6. CDR3 loop: CASSATDRNNSPLHF. The CDR3 bases are TGCGCCAGCAGCGCGACGGACAGGAATAATTCACCCCTCCACTTT.

The chain has TRBV24-1 and TRBJ1-1; 8 bases align to TRBD1. Trimming removed 11 bases from V and 5 bases from J; junction bases left unmatched: 15. The CDR3 is 15 residues long. Germline V CDR1 and CDR2: KGHDR, SFDVKD. The CDR3 coding sequence is TGTGCCAGGTTCGAATCCAGGGGGCAGAAAACTGAAGCTTTCTTT. It is translated as CARFESRGQKTEAFF.

The sample holds one count of this clone. The rearrangement uses TRBV19 and TRBJ1-2, with 8 nucleotides matching TRBD1. CDR3 length: 14 amino acids. CDR1 is LNHDA, CDR2 SQIVND, per germline (reference sequence). V shed 5 bases and J 7 bases; nucleotides not matched to a gene: 9. The DNA of the CDR3 is TGTGCCAGTAGTTCCAGACAGGGGAGCGGTGGCTACACCTTC. Protein product: CASSSRQGSGGYTF. The full variable domain, its missing parts supplied by reference TRBV19 and TRBJ1-2, is DGGITQSPKYLFRKEGQNVTLSCEQNLNHDAMYWYRQDPGQGLRLIYYSQIVNDFQKGDIAEGYSVSREKKESFPLTVTSAQKNPTAFYLCASSSRQGSGGYTFGSGTRLTVV.

This sequence joins TRBV6-2 or TRBV6-3 and TRBJ1-1; D is ambiguous. Germline loops: CDR1 MNHEY, CDR2 SVGEGT. The V and J ends lost 5 bases and 5 bases respectively, with 6 bases between them. The CDR3 is 11 residues long. The CDR3 loop reads CASSLQTEAFF. The DNA for the CDR3 is TGTGCCAGCAGTCTTCAGACTGAAGCTTTCTTT.